This is a list of T cell receptor beta chains from one sample in a study of CD8 T cells in ankylosing spondylitis. TCRdb passed the 5' RACE reads through MiXCR, listing each CDR3 protein once. In the table there are a few hundred thousand distinct CDR3 sequences, about a sixth of which are singletons. Material: blood, either unsorted or a sorted T cell fraction (not recorded which). Receptors originate from a male donor with ankylosing spondylitis or in good health (not recorded which). Each CDR3 is given with its conserved first and last residue.

CASSLLQGGSGELFF,TRBV11-2,TRBJ2-2
CASSPGRINEKLFF,TRBV5-6,TRBJ1-4
CASSFGDGNEQFF,TRBV12-3/TRBV12-4,TRBJ2-1
CSASALNPWYEQYF,TRBV20-1,TRBJ2-7
CASSSLSEGAVGELFF,TRBV7-9,TRBJ2-2
CASSTPTSGRPSSSYEQYF,TRBV11-2,TRBJ2-7
CSVEGEKGSYEQYF,TRBV29-1,TRBJ2-7
CSVDMGYTGELFF,TRBV29-1,TRBJ2-2
CASTSEGPPDTQYF,TRBV12-3/TRBV12-4,TRBJ2-3
CASSTGGEDQPQHF,TRBV27,TRBJ1-5
CASSQRLAGWDDNEQFF,TRBV4-3,TRBJ2-1
CASSLEQSSYEQYF,TRBV7-6,TRBJ2-7
CSDTANYGYTF,TRBV29-1,TRBJ1-2
CSATGTGEGNQPQHF,TRBV20-1,TRBJ1-5
CASSELAGESYEQYF,TRBV2,TRBJ2-7
CATSDSRTGTYEQYF,TRBV24-1,TRBJ2-7
CASSPGQASHQPQHF,TRBV7-2,TRBJ1-5
CASKGDYTYEQYF,TRBV27,TRBJ2-7
CASSPWTRTGELFF,TRBV7-9,TRBJ2-2
CASSLREPVWGEQFF,TRBV14,TRBJ2-1
CSVGRPSYNEQFF,TRBV29-1,TRBJ2-1
CASSYTGSTDTQYF,TRBV6-5,TRBJ2-3
CASSATTGPTGNYGYTF,TRBV9,TRBJ1-2
CASSLRLNTDTQYF,TRBV12-3/TRBV12-4,TRBJ2-3
CASRSNSGSGTYNEQFF,TRBV12-3/TRBV12-4,TRBJ2-1
CASSPPGGLALETQYF,TRBV7-8,TRBJ2-5
CSVEGLPLALIYNEQFF,TRBV29-1,TRBJ2-1
CASRLLGGSYNEQFF,TRBV6-2/TRBV6-3,TRBJ2-1
CAWAVNEQFF,TRBV30,TRBJ2-1
CASSLGRTTTDTQYF,TRBV5-1,TRBJ2-3
CATSGPAGGPTYEQYF,TRBV12-3/TRBV12-4,TRBJ2-7
CASSQDSLAQGPDTQYF,TRBV3-1,TRBJ2-3
CASSRGLAGLNEQFF,TRBV5-6,TRBJ2-1
CASSSPSTSSRAWVGQETQYF,TRBV7-6,TRBJ2-5
CASGLDLGTSGTGELFF,TRBV12-5,TRBJ2-2
CASSFQDSYNEQFF,TRBV12-3/TRBV12-4,TRBJ2-1
CSASGSGANQPQYF,TRBV20-1,NA
CASSQDIGVYEQYF,TRBV4-3,TRBJ2-7
CASSGRDTYYEQYF,TRBV25-1,TRBJ2-7
CSARDPLTYQETQYF,TRBV20-1,TRBJ2-5
CASSYRGMNTEAFF,TRBV6-5,TRBJ1-1
CASSRWAGGRETQYF,TRBV6-1,TRBJ2-5
CASSLWGGGPQETQYF,TRBV12-3/TRBV12-4,TRBJ2-5
CASSKSGEAFF,TRBV25-1,TRBJ1-1
CSVAPQGWFETQYF,TRBV29-1,TRBJ2-5
CASSLVALTGLDEQYF,TRBV7-8,TRBJ2-7
CSAWVGGGPNTGELFF,TRBV20-1,TRBJ2-2
CASSQDTLASSYEQYF,TRBV4-1,TRBJ2-7
CSARQEGSYNEQFF,TRBV20-1,TRBJ2-1
CASSYLQGAHEQYF,TRBV6-7,TRBJ2-7
CASSPTGTDHGYTF,TRBV7-3,TRBJ1-2
CASSQPPGGSYNEQFF,TRBV4-1,TRBJ2-1
CAISEPGQGNYGYTF,TRBV10-3,TRBJ1-2
CASSMSGSGGDTQYF,TRBV9,TRBJ2-3